The sequence of this T cell receptor beta chain was determined in a study of PD-1 blockade in classical Hodgkin lymphoma. All patients relapsed after autologous stem cell transplantation, and brentuximab vedotin exposure varied. V gave up 6 bases and J gave up 8 bases; unmatched junction bases: 5. CDR1 ENHRY and CDR2 SYGVKD come from the germline V gene. The CDR3 loop spans 13 amino acids. The repertoire was sequenced with immunoSEQ multiplex PCR; TCRdb's copy has only in-frame clones and lacks some. Of fewer than 25,000 clones in the sample, approximately 80% were seen once. This clonotype was sampled from a human donor with classical Hodgkin lymphoma. The sequences come from peripheral blood mononuclear cells (PBMCs), collected at baseline. The V and J genes are TRBV10-3 and TRBJ1-2; 11 bases fit TRBD1. This CDR3 reads CAISPGQGGGYTF. Written as DNA, the CDR3 is TGTGCCATCAGCCCGGGACAGGGGGGAGGCTACACCTTC.